These T cell receptor beta chains were read from a single sample in a study of T cell clonotyping in hematopoietic cell transplantation. Only in-frame clones appear in the TCRdb table, and some are missing; sequencing was by immunoSEQ multiplex PCR. The sample lists fewer than 50,000 clones, 80% to 90% occurring once. The specimen comprised peripheral blood mononuclear cells, sampled before stem cell transplant. The receptors derive from a man in his sixties with biphenotypic leukemia. Some clones in this sample may be carry-over from other donors' samples. Both conserved end residues are part of each CDR3. A D gene is named only where the DNA matches it firmly. The size field is filled for only some rows; it gives once, few, many or a size class.

j_call cdr3_length d_call v_call clone_size cdr3_aa cdr3_nt
TRBJ2-2 15 TRBD2 TRBV28 . CASRSSGIVSGELFF TGTGCCAGCAGATCCAGCGGGATTGTCTCCGGGGAGCTGTTTTTT
TRBJ1-5 12 . TRBV6-6 . CASRYDRTLQHF TGTGCCAGCAGGTACGACAGGACACTTCAGCATTTT
TRBJ2-2 15 . TRBV4-1 . CASSQPGSSTGELFF TGCGCCAGCAGCCAACCGGGTAGCAGCACCGGGGAGCTGTTTTTT
TRBJ1-1 13 . TRBV7-2 . CASFVGRNTEAFF TGTGCCAGCTTTGTGGGGAGGAACACTGAAGCTTTCTTT
TRBJ2-1 11 . TRBV20-1 . CSARVGTKQFF TGCAGTGCTAGAGTAGGGACCAAGCAGTTCTTC
TRBJ2-2 15 . TRBV4-1 few CASSQVNTNTGELFF TGCGCCAGCAGCCAAGTCAACACGAACACCGGGGAGCTGTTTTTT
TRBJ1-1 13 . TRBV7-9 once CASRLQEDTEAFF TGTGCCAGCAGGCTACAGGAGGACACTGAAGCTTTCTTT
TRBJ2-7 16 . TRBV11-3 . CASSSPGGIWTYEQYF TGTGCCAGCAGCTCCCCAGGAGGGATATGGACCTACGAGCAGTACTTC
TRBJ2-3 13 . TRBV14 . CASSPYVADTQYF TGTGCCAGCAGCCCCTACGTAGCTGATACGCAGTATTTT
TRBJ1-4 15 TRBD1 TRBV28 . CASSRPGTEIEKLFF TGTGCCAGCAGTCGCCCCGGGACAGAAATTGAAAAACTGTTTTTT
TRBJ2-1 15 . TRBV7-6 . CASSLSSPGYNEQFF TGTGCCAGCAGCTTATCTAGTCCCGGATACAATGAGCAGTTCTTC
TRBJ2-1 13 . TRBV7-3 . CASSPGTYNEQFF TGTGCCAGCAGCCCTGGGACCTACAATGAGCAGTTCTTC
TRBJ2-7 13 . TRBV18 . CASSPGTSYEQYF TGTGCCAGCTCACCGGGCACCTCCTACGAGCAGTACTTC
TRBJ1-2 11 . TRBV28 . CASDSGGGYTF TGTGCCAGCGATTCGGGCGGTGGCTACACCTTC
TRBJ2-1 15 TRBD2 TRBV7-2 . CASSTTSENYNEQFF TGTGCCAGCAGCACGACTAGCGAGAATTACAATGAGCAGTTCTTC
TRBJ2-5 15 . TRBV2 . CASSTLQGVGETQYF TGTGCCAGCAGTACTCTCCAGGGTGTAGGGGAGACCCAGTACTTC
TRBJ2-7 16 . TRBV5-1 . CASSLNRAGTSYEQYF TGCGCCAGCAGCTTGAATAGGGCGGGAACCTCCTACGAGCAGTACTTC
TRBJ2-7 14 . TRBV5-1 . CASSASTGNSEQYF TGCGCCAGCAGCGCAAGTACAGGAAATTCCGAGCAGTACTTC
TRBJ2-3 16 TRBD1 TRBV4-3 . CASSQAGQGITDTQYF TGCGCCAGCAGCCAAGCGGGACAGGGGATCACAGATACGCAGTATTTT
TRBJ2-5 17 TRBD2 TRBV28 . CASSYPLSGSDQETQYF TGTGCCAGCAGTTACCCACTCAGCGGGAGCGATCAAGAGACCCAGTACTTC
TRBJ1-1 12 TRBD1 TRBV11-2 . CASSRGQGYAFF TGTGCCAGCAGCCGGGGACAGGGCTATGCTTTCTTT
TRBJ2-5 17 TRBD2 TRBV5-1 . CASSLVLAGGPPETQYF TGCGCCAGCAGCTTGGTACTAGCGGGAGGGCCGCCGGAGACCCAGTACTTC